These 32 T cell receptor beta chains were all obtained from the same sample, sequenced in a study of ipilimumab plus nivolumab after autologous stem cell transplantation. Clones were read by immunoSEQ multiplex PCR, and TCRdb kept only the in-frame ones, dropping some. The profile covers more than 9,500 clones, with approximately 69% appearing a single time and over 25% taken by the ten largest. The material was PBMCs, obtained in a trial of ipilimumab plus nivolumab as post-transplant consolidation. The receptors come from a male donor with diffuse large B-cell lymphoma.

V gene TRBV6-1 combines with J gene TRBJ1-2; tentative D call: TRBD1 (6 bases). The germline V and J ends were trimmed by 2 bases and 7 bases, with 23 bases remaining between them. The CDR3 extends over 17 amino acids. In germline, CDR1 is MNHNS, CDR2 SASEGT. Here the CDR3 reads CASSELPHAGAVLGYTF. The CDR3 coding sequence is TGTGCCAGCAGTGAACTCCCTCACGCAGGGGCCGTCCTTGGCTACACCTTC.

This chain connects TRBV9 to TRBJ2-1, with D tentatively TRBD1 (5 bases). The germline CDR1 and CDR2 sequences are SGDLS and YYNGEE. The CDR3 has 16 amino acids. Trimming removed 0 bases from V and 5 bases from J, with 15 bases in between. The CDR3 here is CASSVGGGGLNNEQFF. The CDR3 nucleotides read TGTGCCAGCAGCGTAGGGGGCGGTGGGTTAAACAATGAGCAGTTCTTC.

In this sample, this clone is medium-sized (0.01 to 0.1%). The rearrangement links TRBV27 to TRBJ2-7; 7 bases fit TRBD2. Germline CDR1 is MNHEY and CDR2 is SMNVEV (reference sequence). V shed 8 bases, J shed 4 bases, and the junction held 8 bases outside the gene matches. The length of the CDR3 is 13 residues. Written as DNA, the CDR3 is TGTGCCAGCGCCCCTGGGGGGGGATACGAGCAGTACTTC. This gives the protein CASAPGGGYEQYF.

In its sample, this clone was seen a few times. The V and J genes are TRBV15 and TRBJ1-5, with D possibly matching TRBD1 (5 bases). This CDR3 has 14 amino acids. V was cut by 9 bases and J by 0 bases, with 12 bases left in between. Per the germline V gene, CDR1 is LNHNV and CDR2 is YYDKDF (reference sequence). The CDR3 loop is CATGADYSNQPQHF. The CDR3 DNA is TGTGCCACTGGGGCAGACTATAGCAATCAGCCCCAGCATTTT.

The chain links TRBV29-1 to TRBJ1-2; 8 positions match TRBD1. CDR3 length: 12 residues. Germline V gene data show CDR1 as SQVTM and CDR2 as ANQGSEA. J lost 6 bases, V lost 5 bases, and 5 bases had no gene match. CDR3 nucleotide sequence: TGCAGCGTTCCCCGGACAGGGCATGGCTACACCTTC. It translates to CSVPRTGHGYTF.

The count of this clone is one. The CDR3 sequence is CSVIVYSGANVLTF. The DNA of the CDR3 is TGCAGCGTGATCGTCTACTCTGGGGCCAACGTCCTGACTTTC. The V call is TRBV29-1, the J call TRBJ2-6, with D unclear. The CDR3 consists of 14 residues. Germline V gene sequence: CDR1 SQVTM, CDR2 ANQGSEA. Trimming removed 6 bases at V and 0 bases at J, with 9 bases between.

In this sample, this clone turned up once. This chain connects TRBV7-2 to TRBJ2-1; 8 bases fit TRBD2. Trimming at V came to 2 bases and at J to 9 bases, leaving 12 bases not matched to a gene. The CDR3 is made up of 16 amino acids. Germline assignment: CDR1 SGHTA and CDR2 FQGNSA. CDR3 nucleotide sequence: TGTGCCAGCAGCTTATTCTTGTTACGGGGGGGCGGTGAGCAGTTCTTC. Protein: CASSLFLLRGGGEQFF.

The chain is built from TRBV7-8 and TRBJ2-1, with 12 bases lining up with TRBD2. V shed 3 bases and J 0 bases; nucleotides not matched to a gene: 3. The germline V gene has CDR1 SGHVS and CDR2 FQNEAQ. The CDR3 runs to 17 residues. DNA for the CDR3: TGTGCCAGCAGCTTCCCGACTAGCGGGAGCTCCTACAATGAGCAGTTCTTC. Translating gives CASSFPTSGSSYNEQFF.

Written as DNA, the CDR3 is TGTGCCAGCAGCGTAGTGGCCCAGTTGAACACTGAAGCTTTCTTT. It is translated as CASSVVAQLNTEAFF. The V call is TRBV9, the J call TRBJ1-1; D gene uncertain. V lost 0 bases and J lost 0, with 9 bases in between. The CDR3 spans 15 residues. CDR1 and CDR2 (germline): SGDLS, YYNGEE.

The gene calls are TRBV6-1 and TRBJ1-6, with 8 bases lining up with TRBD1. CDR1 MNHNS and CDR2 SASEGT come from the germline V gene. The V segment lost 3 bases and the J segment 9 bases; nucleotides outside the gene matches: 7. This CDR3 has 15 residues. The DNA of the CDR3 is TGTGCCAGCAGTGATTCAGGGGGCGCGGGTTCACCCCTCCACTTT. Translation gives CASSDSGGAGSPLHF.

The chain combines TRBV5-1 with TRBJ2-5, with 7 bases matching TRBD2. There are 15 residues in the CDR3. Germline V gene lookup returns CDR1 SGHRS and CDR2 YFSETQ. V shed 4 bases and J 2 bases; nucleotides not matched to a gene: 8. In nucleotides, the CDR3 is TGCGCCAGCAGCGTCTCACTAGCGTTGCAAGAGACCCAGTACTTC. The encoded protein is CASSVSLALQETQYF.

V gene TRBV7-3 combines with J gene TRBJ2-2, with a weak D call TRBD1 (5 bases). Between the trimmed V and J ends, which lost 2 bases and 5 bases, there was a span of 12 bases. The CDR3 is made up of 15 amino acids. Germline V gives CDR1 SGHTA, CDR2 FQGTGA. Here the CDR3 reads CASSLGPGKTGELFF. CDR3 nucleotides: TGTGCCAGCAGCTTAGGACCAGGGAAGACCGGGGAGCTGTTTTTT. The entire variable domain, with the rest obtained from reference TRBV7-3 and TRBJ2-2, is as follows: GAGVSQTPSNKVTEKGKYVELRCDPISGHTALYWYRQSLGQGPEFLIYFQGTGAADDSGLPNDRFFAVRPEGSVSTLKIQRTERGDSAVYLCASSLGPGKTGELFFGEGSRLTVL.

The chain combines TRBV29-1 with TRBJ2-4; the D call may be TRBD1 or TRBD2 (5 bases each). Trimming stripped 1 base from V and 0 bases from J, with 16 bases between. The V gene's germline CDR1 is SQVTM and CDR2 ANQGSEA. The CDR3 length is 17 residues. CDR3 in DNA: TGCAGCGTTGAAGTGGGACCGCTGGTGGTAGCCAAAAACATTCAGTACTTC. Amino acid sequence: CSVEVGPLVVAKNIQYF.

The rearrangement joins TRBV14 to TRBJ1-5, with D tentatively TRBD1 (5 bases). Germline CDR1 reads SGHDN; CDR2 reads FVKESK. With 0 bases removed from V and 0 bases from J, the gap between germline ends came to 6 bases. The CDR3 loop spans 15 amino acids. The CDR3, as DNA: TGTGCCAGCAGCCAAGAACAGGTTAGCAATCAGCCCCAGCATTTT. Residues: CASSQEQVSNQPQHF.

This clone was observed a few times. The chain recombines TRBV11-3 with TRBJ1-1, with TRBD1 as a possible D gene (5 bases). The CDR3 covers 17 residues. Trimming took off 0 bases at V and 3 bases at J, with 17 bases between the two ends. Looked up from germline, CDR1 is SGHNT and CDR2 is YENEEA. CDR3 loop: CASSLEELGEDYTEAFF. CDR3 nucleotides: TGTGCCAGCAGCTTAGAAGAGTTAGGGGAGGATTACACTGAAGCTTTCTTT.

The rearrangement uses TRBV7-9 and TRBJ2-7; 10 positions match TRBD2. This CDR3 comprises 16 residues. V lost 6 bases and J lost 4; bases outside the gene matches: 12. Germline lookup yields CDR1 SEHNR and CDR2 FQNEAQ (reference sequence). The CDR3 reads CASRAATGTSAYEQYF. In nucleotides, the CDR3 is TGTGCCAGCAGAGCCGCAACCGGGACTAGCGCGTACGAGCAGTACTTC.

The CDR3 here is CASSSAGAGTDTQYF. The CDR3 coding sequence is TGCGCCAGCAGCTCAGCGGGAGCTGGCACAGATACGCAGTATTTT. V gene TRBV5-1 combines with J gene TRBJ2-3, with TRBD2 identical over 8 bases. Germline CDR1 and CDR2: SGHRS and YFSETQ. The J segment lost 1 base and the V segment lost 3 bases, leaving 4 bases of the junction unmatched. The CDR3 spans 15 residues.

This CDR3 is CASSDPSGRVHTGELFF. The CDR3 DNA follows: TGTGCCAGCAGTGACCCATCTGGCCGAGTCCACACCGGGGAGCTGTTTTTT. V gene TRBV2 combines with J gene TRBJ2-2; D call uncertain. Germline lookup yields CDR1 SNHLY and CDR2 FYNNEI. The germline V and J ends were trimmed by 3 bases and 3 bases, with 17 bases remaining between them. The CDR3 runs 17 residues.

This clone occurred a few times. The rearrangement uses TRBV9 and TRBJ1-5, with D perhaps TRBD1 (5 bases). Germline loops: CDR1 SGDLS, CDR2 YYNGEE. The CDR3 is made up of 14 amino acids. V was cut by 4 bases and J by 5 bases, with 13 bases left in between. The CDR3 region is CASSPRGEDQPQHF. For the CDR3, the DNA is TGTGCCAGCAGCCCCCGAGGGGAGGATCAGCCCCAGCATTTT.

The chain couples TRBV5-1 to TRBJ2-1, with TRBD1 matching over 12 bases. The V gene's germline CDR1 is SGHRS and CDR2 YFSETQ. The CDR3 spans 15 residues. V shed 4 bases and J 8 bases; nucleotides not matched to a gene: 7. CDR3 protein: CASSIGTGGGYEQFF. In nucleotides, the CDR3 is TGCGCCAGCAGCATAGGGACAGGGGGCGGATATGAGCAGTTCTTC.

Of note for this clone: A read error is likely here: a far larger clone is one base away. This specimen includes other DNA sequences encoding the same CDR3. The chain combines TRBV4-1 with TRBJ1-1; TRBD1 might be the D (5 bases). Per the germline V gene, CDR1 is MGHRA and CDR2 is YSYEKL. The CDR3 is made up of 14 amino acids. V was cut by 5 bases and J by 1 base, with 11 bases left in between. The CDR3 DNA reads TGCGCCAGCAGCTTAGGAACAGGGAACACTGAAGCTTTCTTT. This sequence encodes CASSLGTGNTEAFF.

The sample holds one count of this clone. This sequence joins TRBV2 and TRBJ2-2; tentatively, D is TRBD1 (6 bases). Germline CDR1 reads SNHLY; CDR2 reads FYNNEI. This CDR3 comprises 15 residues. The ends were cut back, 3 bases at V and 3 bases at J, with 11 bases in the middle. The CDR3 nucleotides read TGTGCCAGCAGTGAGACAGGCAGAGACACCGGGGAGCTGTTTTTT. Residues: CASSETGRDTGELFF.

CDR3 protein: CASSQDETEGYGYTF. Here the CDR3 DNA reads TGTGCCAGCAGCCAAGATGAGACGGAAGGCTATGGCTACACCTTC. The chain carries TRBV4-2 and TRBJ1-2; D unclear. Trimming pared 0 bases from V and 4 bases from J, leaving 12 bases between. CDR3 length equals 15 residues. From germline, CDR1 is LGHNA and CDR2 YNFKEQ.

The chain recombines TRBV9 with TRBJ2-3; TRBD2 might be the D (7 bases). Germline V gene sequence: CDR1 SGDLS, CDR2 YYNGEE. V shed 1 base and J shed 1 base, with 10 bases lying between them. This CDR3 spans 15 amino acids. The CDR3 spells CASSVREGGTDTQYF. CDR3 DNA sequence: TGTGCCAGCAGCGTAAGGGAGGGGGGCACAGATACGCAGTATTTT.

This chain connects TRBV11-2 to TRBJ1-2; 10 bases agree with TRBD1. CDR3 length: 16 amino acids. V lost 3 bases and J lost 5; bases outside the gene matches: 9. Looked up from germline, CDR1 is SGHAT and CDR2 is FQNNGV. The chain's CDR3 is CASSFFLGTGDYGYTF. CDR3 DNA: TGTGCCAGCAGCTTTTTTCTCGGGACAGGGGATTATGGCTACACCTTC.

This clone has a handful of counts. The chain carries TRBV5-1 and TRBJ2-5; 9 nucleotides match TRBD1. CDR1 SGHRS and CDR2 YFSETQ come from the germline V gene. The CDR3 loop spans 15 amino acids. V was clipped by 2 bases and J by 4 bases; unmatched bases: 6. CDR3 sequence (DNA): TGCGCCAGCAGCTTCACACAGGGGGCGCGAGAGACCCAGTACTTC. Translation gives CASSFTQGARETQYF.

This chain joins TRBV5-4 and TRBJ2-1; the match to TRBD2 covers 7 bases. The CDR3 consists of 15 residues. Germline lookup yields CDR1 SGHNT and CDR2 YYREEE (reference sequence). Trimming took 1 base from V and 3 from J; bases not matched to a gene: 4. CDR3 residues: CASSLSSGDYNEQFF. The CDR3 DNA is TGTGCCAGCAGCTTGAGCAGCGGGGACTACAATGAGCAGTTCTTC.

This clone occurred once. Other DNA sequences from this sample encode an identical CDR3 as well. V is TRBV27 and J is TRBJ2-4; D perhaps matches TRBD2 (5 bases). The CDR3 consists of 13 residues. Deletions cut 3 bases from V and 4 bases from J, with 7 bases between. In germline, CDR1 is MNHEY, CDR2 SMNVEV (reference sequence). The CDR3 DNA reads TGTGCCAGCAGTTTCTCGGGGAAAAACATTCAGTACTTC. This codes for CASSFSGKNIQYF.

Comments on this clone: The identical CDR3 is also encoded by other nucleotide sequences in the sample. This chain uses TRBV4-3 with TRBJ2-3; 9 bases map to TRBD1. With 1 base clipped from V and 7 bases from J, the junction kept 6 bases outside the gene matches. The CDR3 length is 15 residues. Looked up from germline, CDR1 is LGHNA and CDR2 is YSLEER. The CDR3 DNA reads TGCGCCAGCAGCCAAGTAAGGGACAGGGTAAATACGCAGTATTTT. It translates to CASSQVRDRVNTQYF.

The CDR3: CASSQVGIRNTEAFF. Here the CDR3 DNA reads TGTGCCAGCAGCCAAGTTGGGATAAGGAACACTGAAGCTTTCTTT. J is TRBJ1-1 and V is TRBV14; D gene uncertain. The V end was cut by 1 base, the J end by 1 base, with 10 bases between. The CDR3 extends over 15 amino acids. Germline lookup yields CDR1 SGHDN and CDR2 FVKESK. The full variable domain, with the rest looked up from reference TRBV14 and TRBJ1-1, is EAGVTQFPSHSVIEKGQTVTLRCDPISGHDNLYWYRRVMGKEIKFLLHFVKESKQDESGMPNNRFLAERTGGTYSTLKVQPAELEDSGVYFCASSQVGIRNTEAFFGQGTRLTVV.

The chain combines TRBV19 with TRBJ2-3, with D possibly called TRBD1 or TRBD2 (5 bases each). With 3 bases removed from V and 2 bases from J, the gap between germline ends came to 9 bases. CDR3 size: 14 residues. The germline CDR1 and CDR2 sequences are LNHDA and SQIVND (reference sequence). CDR3 protein: CASSIEGTTDTQYF. The DNA for the CDR3 is TGTGCCAGTAGTATCGAGGGGACCACAGATACGCAGTATTTT.

The chain is built from TRBV4-1 and TRBJ2-2; 8 bases are a match to TRBD2. The CDR3 sequence is 15 residues long. Germline CDR1 reads MGHRA; CDR2 reads YSYEKL. Trimming removed 5 bases from V and 5 bases from J; junction bases left unmatched: 7. The CDR3: CASSWRAGETGELFF. CDR3 in DNA: TGCGCCAGCAGCTGGCGAGCGGGGGAAACCGGGGAGCTGTTTTTT.